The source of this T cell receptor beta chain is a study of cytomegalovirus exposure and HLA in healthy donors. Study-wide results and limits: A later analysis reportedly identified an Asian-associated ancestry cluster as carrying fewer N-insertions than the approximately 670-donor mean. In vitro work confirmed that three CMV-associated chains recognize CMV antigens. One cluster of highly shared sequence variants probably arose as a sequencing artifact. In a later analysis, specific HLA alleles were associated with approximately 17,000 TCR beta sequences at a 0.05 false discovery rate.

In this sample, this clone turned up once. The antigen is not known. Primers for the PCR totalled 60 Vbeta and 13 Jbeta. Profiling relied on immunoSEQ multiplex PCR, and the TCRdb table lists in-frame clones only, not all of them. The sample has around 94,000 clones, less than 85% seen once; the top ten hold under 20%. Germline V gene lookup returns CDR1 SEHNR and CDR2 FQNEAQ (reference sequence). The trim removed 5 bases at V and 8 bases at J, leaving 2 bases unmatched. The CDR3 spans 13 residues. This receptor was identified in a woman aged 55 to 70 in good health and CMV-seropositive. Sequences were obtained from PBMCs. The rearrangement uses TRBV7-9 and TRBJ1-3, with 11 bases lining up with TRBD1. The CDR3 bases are TGTGCCAGCAGCCGGACAGGGGGCGACACCATATATTTT. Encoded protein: CASSRTGGDTIYF.